The 4 T cell receptor beta chains below all came from one sample that was sequenced in a study of blood T cells in healthy people across ages. PCR was performed a second time for about 7 to 11 cycles using a sample-barcoded 5' primer and a J-beta primer mix. TCRdb called the 5' RACE reads again in MiXCR, with one record for every CDR3 protein. Of fewer than 800,000 distinct CDR3 sequences listed, 45% to 50% are singletons. Sample: blood. The receptors shown here come from a woman aged 55-69 years in good health.

This clonotype has more than one count but fewer than ten. The CDR3 region has the DNA TGTGCCAGCAGGAAAACAGGGGAAGAGACCCAGTACTTC. This codes for CASRKTGEETQYF. The rearrangement links TRBV28 to TRBJ2-5; 7 nucleotides align to TRBD1. Losses at the gene ends were 6 bases for V and 3 bases for J; bases not matched to a gene: 4. CDR1 MDHEN and CDR2 SYDVKM come from the germline V gene. This CDR3 comprises 13 residues.

This clonotype has just a few counts. The chain links TRBV29-1 to TRBJ2-1, with D perhaps matching TRBD1 or TRBD2 (5 bases each). CDR3 length: 15 residues. Trimming removed 5 bases at V and 4 bases at J, with 18 bases between. Germline V lookup: CDR1 SQVTM, CDR2 ANQGSEA. In DNA, the CDR3 is TGCAGCGTTCTGGGGGACCGGGAATCGTACAATGAGCAGTTCTTC. It specifies CSVLGDRESYNEQFF.

In DNA form, the CDR3 reads TGTGCCAGCAGCCAAGAAGGGACTAGCGGGAGTTTTTACAATGAGCAGTTCTTC. This encodes CASSQEGTSGSFYNEQFF. J is TRBJ2-1 and V is TRBV14; TRBD2 matches 14 bases. Germline V lookup: CDR1 SGHDN, CDR2 FVKESK. V shed 0 bases and J 4 bases; nucleotides not matched to a gene: 5. This CDR3 comprises 18 residues. Full variable domain (outside the CDR3, taken from reference TRBV14 and TRBJ2-1): EAGVTQFPSHSVIEKGQTVTLRCDPISGHDNLYWYRRVMGKEIKFLLHFVKESKQDESGMPNNRFLAERTGGTYSTLKVQPAELEDSGVYFCASSQEGTSGSFYNEQFFGPGTRLTVL.

The CDR3 nucleotides are TGTGCCAGCAGCCGAAGTGGTGGGACTGGCAGCGACAATGAGCAGTTCTTC. Amino acid sequence: CASSRSGGTGSDNEQFF. The chain joins TRBV4-2 to TRBJ2-1, with D perhaps TRBD2 (6 bases). The CDR3 has 17 amino acids. Germline-derived CDR1 and CDR2 are LGHNA and YNFKEQ. Trimming removed 4 bases from V and 5 bases from J, with 21 bases in between.